A single sample is the source of the 23 T cell receptor beta chains below, sequenced in a study of graft-versus-host responses after intestinal transplantation. The repertoire was sequenced with immunoSEQ multiplex PCR; TCRdb's copy has only in-frame clones and lacks some. The sample carries around 37,000 clones, roughly 87% recorded once. The graft tissue was processed, and this released both intraepithelial and lamina propria lymphocytes. Sequencing was performed on ileum tissue, taken around 190 days after intestinal transplant. The origin of the receptors is a human patient who received an intestinal transplant, so some T cells may come from the graft donor.

This CDR3 is CASSLGETQEQYF. CDR3 DNA sequence: TGTGCCAGCAGCTTAGGGGAAACCCAGGAGCAGTACTTC. The J gene is TRBJ2-7, the V gene TRBV7-9; D unresolved. CDR1 SEHNR and CDR2 FQNEAQ come from the germline V gene (reference sequence). Trimming left V 1 base short and J 7 bases short, with 11 bases between. The CDR3 is 13 amino acids.

J is TRBJ2-3 and V is TRBV19, with TRBD2 as a possible D gene (6 bases). Germline CDR1 reads LNHDA; CDR2 reads SQIVND (reference sequence). There are 14 residues in the CDR3. Trimming shortened V by 8 bases and J by 7 bases, and 19 bases separated the two germline ends. CDR3 sequence: CASGLAGSVNTQYF. The DNA of the CDR3 is TGTGCCAGTGGCCTGGCGGGGTCCGTAAATACGCAGTATTTT.

This rearrangement joins TRBV4-1 to TRBJ2-3; TRBD2 aligns across 11 bases. The CDR3 covers 16 residues. V lost 4 bases and J lost 2; bases outside the gene matches: 5. CDR1 is MGHRA and CDR2 is YSYEKL in the germline V gene. This CDR3 is CASSPLAGGTTDTQYF. As DNA, the CDR3 is TGCGCCAGCAGCCCCCTAGCGGGGGGTACCACAGATACGCAGTATTTT.

J is TRBJ2-1 and V is TRBV7-7; D gene unclear. The germline V and J ends were trimmed by 0 bases and 5 bases, with 5 bases remaining between them. The CDR3 is made up of 13 amino acids. CDR1 SSHAT and CDR2 FNYEAQ come from the germline V gene (reference sequence). The CDR3 sequence is CASSLADHNEQFF. CDR3 coding DNA: TGTGCCAGCAGCTTAGCGGACCACAATGAGCAGTTCTTC.

The V gene is TRBV28, the J gene TRBJ1-1, with a possible D match to TRBD1 (5 bases). Trimming stripped 3 bases from V and 0 bases from J, with 11 bases between. Germline V gives CDR1 MDHEN, CDR2 SYDVKM. The CDR3 has 15 residues. The CDR3 spells CASSLRGFMNTEAFF. The CDR3 nucleotides read TGTGCCAGCAGTTTGAGGGGATTTATGAACACTGAAGCTTTCTTT.

The V call is TRBV18, the J call TRBJ2-3, with TRBD2 as a possible D gene (6 bases). CDR1 and CDR2 from the germline V gene are KGHSH and LQKENI. The CDR3 runs 14 residues. The V gene lost 3 bases and the J gene lost 2 bases, with 9 bases spanning the gap. The CDR3 loop reads CASSPGLFTDTQYF. In nucleotides, the CDR3 is TGTGCCAGCTCACCGGGACTGTTCACAGATACGCAGTATTTT.

J is TRBJ1-1 and V is TRBV7-3, with unresolved D. Trimming removed 1 base from V and 0 bases from J, with 3 bases in between. The germline CDR1 and CDR2 sequences are SGHTA and FQGTGA. The CDR3 is 13 amino acids. The CDR3 loop reads CASSLRLNTEAFF. CDR3 DNA: TGTGCCAGCAGCTTAAGGCTGAACACTGAAGCTTTCTTT.

This sequence joins TRBV6-1 and TRBJ1-4, with 9 bases identical to TRBD1. V lost 4 bases, J lost 8 bases, and 11 bases stayed unmatched. The CDR3 runs to 16 residues. The germline gives CDR1 MNHNS, CDR2 SASEGT. In nucleotides, the CDR3 is TGTGCCAGCAGTGCCAATTCCGGGACAGGGAACGAAAAACTGTTTTTT. Translated, it gives CASSANSGTGNEKLFF.

The gene calls are TRBV19 and TRBJ2-1; perhaps TRBD1 as D (6 bases). Germline-derived CDR1 and CDR2 are LNHDA and SQIVND (reference sequence). Trimming pared 3 bases from V and 9 bases from J, leaving 24 bases between. The CDR3 extends over 17 amino acids. The DNA of the CDR3 is TGTGCCAGTAGTATTAAATTTAGGACAGTCCTACAGAGTGAGCAGTTCTTC. This encodes CASSIKFRTVLQSEQFF.

This clone was seen only once. The chain is built from TRBV5-1 and TRBJ2-7; D is unclear. CDR3 size: 13 residues. Germline V lookup: CDR1 SGHRS, CDR2 YFSETQ. With 0 bases removed from V and 4 bases from J, the gap between germline ends came to 8 bases. CDR3 in amino acids: CASSLGGGYEQYF. The CDR3 coding sequence is TGCGCCAGCAGCTTGGGGGGTGGTTACGAGCAGTACTTC.

As for this clone: No DNA is shown, since the ends of the CDR3 on it are uncertain; the CDR3 is the one TCRdb lists. The chain carries TRBV6-5 and TRBJ2-7. The V gene's germline CDR1 is MNHEY and CDR2 SVGAGI. With termini counted, the CDR3 has 13 amino acids. CDR3 residues: CASSSSDGYEQYF.

This clone was recorded a few times. V is TRBV11-2 and J is TRBJ1-4; 9 bases line up with TRBD1. Per the germline V gene, CDR1 is SGHAT and CDR2 is FQNNGV. V was pared by 3 bases and J by 8 bases, with 13 bases of the junction left unmatched. The CDR3 is 17 residues long. The CDR3 loop reads CASSFRWGGQGGEKLFF. In DNA, the CDR3 is TGTGCCAGCAGCTTCCGATGGGGGGGACAGGGAGGCGAAAAACTGTTTTTT.

The V gene is TRBV18, the J gene TRBJ1-5; D is ambiguous. Germline CDR1 KGHSH, CDR2 LQKENI. Trimming stripped 3 bases from V and 2 bases from J, with 14 bases between. The CDR3 sequence is 16 residues long. The CDR3 spells CASSPGGVGGNQPQHF. The CDR3 DNA follows: TGTGCCAGCTCACCGGGTGGGGTTGGAGGCAATCAGCCCCAGCATTTT.

This clone was recorded only once. This chain uses TRBV7-2 with TRBJ2-7; D is unresolved. The CDR3 totals 12 residues. Germline CDR1 SGHTA, CDR2 FQGNSA. V lost 5 bases and J 2 bases, leaving 7 bases between the germline ends. DNA for the CDR3: TGTGCCAGCAGCCCGCGGCCCTACGAGCAGTACTTC. Translating it yields CASSPRPYEQYF.

V gene TRBV19 combines with J gene TRBJ2-2, with 10 nucleotides matching TRBD1. V lost 10 bases, J lost 5 bases, and 10 bases stayed unmatched. This CDR3 is 15 amino acids long. CDR1 is LNHDA, CDR2 SQIVND, per germline (reference sequence). The CDR3 DNA is TGTGCCACCCGCCGGGACAGGGGAACAACCGGGGAGCTGTTTTTT. This gives the protein CATRRDRGTTGELFF. Looking up the rest from reference TRBV19 and TRBJ2-2 gives the full variable domain: DGGITQSPKYLFRKEGQNVTLSCEQNLNHDAMYWYRQDPGQGLRLIYYSQIVNDFQKGDIAEGYSVSREKKESFPLTVTSAQKNPTAFYLCATRRDRGTTGELFFGEGSRLTVL.

The genes are TRBV5-4 and TRBJ2-5, with 9 bases identical to TRBD2. The germline CDR1 and CDR2 sequences are SGHNT and YYREEE (reference sequence). This CDR3 has 16 residues. Trimming at V came to 3 bases and at J to 2 bases, leaving 8 bases not matched to a gene. The CDR3 coding sequence is TGTGCCAGCAGCTGGGCGAGAGCGGGGGGACAAGAGACCCAGTACTTC. Protein sequence: CASSWARAGGQETQYF. Variable domain in full (rest from reference TRBV5-4 and TRBJ2-5): ETGVTQSPTHLIKTRGQQVTLRCSSQSGHNTVSWYQQALGQGPQFIFQYYREEENGRGNFPPRFSGLQFPNYSSELNVNALELDDSALYLCASSWARAGGQETQYFGPGTRLLVL.

V and J are TRBV6-1 and TRBJ2-7; 12 bases agree with TRBD2. The CDR3 has 17 amino acids. CDR1 and CDR2 (germline): MNHNS, SASEGT. V lost 4 bases to trimming and J lost 0 bases; unmatched junction nucleotides: 7. Here the CDR3 reads CASSVRTSGVSSYEQYF. In DNA, the CDR3 is TGTGCCAGCAGTGTACGGACTAGCGGGGTTAGCTCCTACGAGCAGTACTTC.

The V call is TRBV27, the J call TRBJ2-7; D may be TRBD1 (6 bases). The CDR3 runs 14 residues. CDR1 is MNHEY, CDR2 SMNVEV, per germline (reference sequence). V shed 6 bases and J shed 2 bases, with 14 bases lying between them. CDR3 sequence reads: CASRPLGAAYEQYF. CDR3 sequence (DNA): TGTGCCAGCAGGCCTTTGGGGGCCGCCTACGAGCAGTACTTC.

The CDR3 DNA is TGTGCCAGCAGCTTCTCTTCCGGACAGGGCTATGGCTACACCTTC. Amino acid sequence: CASSFSSGQGYGYTF. J is TRBJ1-2 and V is TRBV5-4; 8 positions match TRBD1. The germline CDR1 and CDR2 sequences are SGHNT and YYREEE (reference sequence). The CDR3 length is 15 residues. V was clipped by 2 bases and J by 4 bases; unmatched bases: 7.

The chain joins TRBV7-9 to TRBJ1-1; TRBD1 is a possible D gene (6 bases). The germline V gene encodes CDR1 SEHNR and CDR2 FQNEAQ (reference sequence). Trimming stripped 5 bases from V and 5 bases from J, with 18 bases between. The CDR3 is 15 amino acids. This CDR3 reads CASSPGAGAGTEAFF. The CDR3, as DNA: TGTGCCAGCAGCCCAGGGGCGGGGGCAGGGACTGAAGCTTTCTTT.

V gene TRBV4-1 combines with J gene TRBJ2-7, with 7 nucleotides matching TRBD1. J lost 1 base, V lost 5 bases, and 11 bases had no gene match. The CDR3 sequence is 16 residues long. Germline V gene lookup returns CDR1 MGHRA and CDR2 YSYEKL. Here the CDR3 DNA reads TGCGCCAGCAGCTTAGATGACAGGGATTTATCCTACGAGCAGTACTTC. It yields the protein CASSLDDRDLSYEQYF.

The CDR3 nucleotides are TGCAGCGTTGAACGGGGGGTGGAAAACTATGGCTACACCTTC. It encodes CSVERGVENYGYTF. The chain uses TRBV29-1 and TRBJ1-2; weak D call: TRBD1 (5 bases). Germline CDR1 SQVTM, CDR2 ANQGSEA. Trimming removed 2 bases from V and 2 bases from J, with 12 bases in between. This CDR3 contains 14 residues.

The V gene is TRBV19, the J gene TRBJ1-4, with unresolved D. V was shortened by 5 bases and J by 1 base, with 11 bases between the two germline ends. CDR1 and CDR2 (germline): LNHDA, SQIVND (reference sequence). The CDR3 runs to 15 residues. CDR3 sequence: CASSRRRQTNEKLFF. In DNA, the CDR3 is TGTGCCAGTAGTCGGAGGAGACAAACTAATGAAAAACTGTTTTTT.